The rows below give T cell receptor beta chains drawn from one sample of a study of vaccination and CD4 T cells after COVID-19. TCRdb processed the PCR reads anew with MiXCR; each CDR3 protein has one entry. The table records about 11,000 distinct CDR3 sequences, 50% to 60% of them present only once. These receptors lack a known antigen. Specimen: CD4+ T cells from blood, cultured in vitro. These TCRs come from a human donor who had recovered from COVID-19. The CDR3 runs from the conserved cysteine through the conserved F or W. Each record gives: D gene, V gene, clone size, J gene, CDR3 protein, CDR3 DNA. D genes are given only for firm matches. For some rows the clone size is stated as once, few or many, or as a class when expanded; others skip it.

d_call: -; v_call: TRBV2; clone_size: -; j_call: TRBJ1-2; cdr3_aa: CASSGLGSRNVNYGYTF; cdr3_nt: TGTGCCAGCAGCGGCCTAGGCTCCAGAAACGTAAACTATGGCTACACCTTC
d_call: TRBD1; v_call: TRBV6-1; clone_size: -; j_call: TRBJ2-2; cdr3_aa: CASRPGTGVTGELFF; cdr3_nt: TGTGCCAGCAGACCCGGGACAGGGGTCACCGGGGAGCTGTTTTTT
d_call: -; v_call: TRBV7-7; clone_size: -; j_call: TRBJ2-5; cdr3_aa: CASSSEGETQYF; cdr3_nt: TGTGCTAGCAGCTCCGAGGGAGAGACCCAGTACTTC
d_call: -; v_call: TRBV7-2; clone_size: few; j_call: TRBJ2-2; cdr3_aa: CASSPRQGGTGELFF; cdr3_nt: TGTGCCAGCAGCCCTCGACAGGGAGGCACCGGGGAGCTGTTTTTT
d_call: -; v_call: TRBV6-1; clone_size: -; j_call: TRBJ1-6; cdr3_aa: CASCLWTAGNSPLHF; cdr3_nt: TGTGCCAGCTGTCTTTGGACTGCTGGAAATTCACCCCTCCACTTT
d_call: -; v_call: TRBV2; clone_size: once; j_call: TRBJ2-3; cdr3_aa: CASSDPGPQVSSTDTQYF; cdr3_nt: TGTGCCAGCAGTGACCCTGGACCCCAGGTATCTAGCACAGATACGCAGTATTTT
d_call: TRBD1; v_call: TRBV19; clone_size: -; j_call: TRBJ1-1; cdr3_aa: CASSLTGGGTEAFF; cdr3_nt: TGTGCCAGTAGTCTTACAGGGGGGGGGACTGAAGCTTTCTTT
d_call: TRBD1; v_call: TRBV6-1; clone_size: -; j_call: TRBJ1-1; cdr3_aa: CASIPGTGFNTEAFF; cdr3_nt: TGTGCCAGCATCCCCGGGACAGGGTTTAATACTGAAGCTTTCTTT
d_call: -; v_call: TRBV6-1; clone_size: few; j_call: TRBJ2-7; cdr3_aa: CASSEVGGQPYEQYF; cdr3_nt: TGTGCCAGCAGTGAAGTGGGGGGACAGCCCTACGAGCAGTACTTC
d_call: -; v_call: TRBV5-3; clone_size: -; j_call: TRBJ2-4; cdr3_aa: CASSLQGILAKNIQYF; cdr3_nt: TGTGCCAGCAGCTTGCAGGGAATCCTAGCCAAAAACATTCAGTACTTC
d_call: -; v_call: TRBV11-3; clone_size: few; j_call: TRBJ2-3; cdr3_aa: CASSLDSPSTDTQYF; cdr3_nt: TGTGCCAGCAGCTTAGACTCTCCTAGCACAGATACGCAGTATTTT
d_call: -; v_call: TRBV5-1; clone_size: few; j_call: TRBJ1-2; cdr3_aa: CASSLRGDPNYGYTF; cdr3_nt: TGCGCCAGCAGCTTGCGGGGAGACCCCAACTATGGCTACACCTTC
d_call: TRBD1; v_call: TRBV20-1; clone_size: -; j_call: TRBJ1-5; cdr3_aa: CSARPGTGEQPQHF; cdr3_nt: TGCAGTGCTCGGCCCGGGACAGGGGAGCAGCCCCAGCATTTT
d_call: -; v_call: TRBV7-2; clone_size: -; j_call: TRBJ1-2; cdr3_aa: CASSSDGVLGYTF; cdr3_nt: TGTGCCAGCAGCTCCGACGGGGTACTTGGCTACACCTTC
d_call: -; v_call: TRBV12-3/TRBV12-4; clone_size: -; j_call: TRBJ2-5; cdr3_aa: CASSLTGGQETQYF; cdr3_nt: TGTGCCAGCAGTTTAACCGGGGGACAAGAGACCCAGTACTTC
d_call: -; v_call: TRBV29-1; clone_size: -; j_call: TRBJ1-5; cdr3_aa: CSVGGPGDSNQPQHF; cdr3_nt: TGCAGCGTCGGAGGGCCAGGAGATAGCAATCAGCCCCAGCATTTT
d_call: -; v_call: TRBV15; clone_size: few; j_call: TRBJ2-5; cdr3_aa: CATSRDSRETQYF; cdr3_nt: TGTGCCACCAGCAGGGACAGCCGGGAGACCCAGTACTTC
d_call: -; v_call: TRBV15; clone_size: few; j_call: TRBJ2-5; cdr3_aa: CATSSPSAPKETQYF; cdr3_nt: TGTGCCACCAGCAGTCCTTCGGCACCTAAAGAGACCCAGTACTTC
d_call: -; v_call: TRBV19; clone_size: -; j_call: TRBJ2-7; cdr3_aa: CASSIGAGPYEQYF; cdr3_nt: TGTGCCAGTAGTATAGGAGCAGGACCCTACGAGCAGTACTTC
d_call: -; v_call: TRBV30; clone_size: -; j_call: TRBJ1-1; cdr3_aa: CAWDRLNTEAFF; cdr3_nt: TGTGCCTGGGACAGACTAAACACTGAAGCTTTCTTC
d_call: -; v_call: TRBV20-1; clone_size: -; j_call: TRBJ2-5; cdr3_aa: CSAGVGRETQYF; cdr3_nt: TGCAGTGCCGGAGTGGGGAGGGAGACCCAGTACTTC
d_call: -; v_call: TRBV29-1; clone_size: -; j_call: TRBJ1-1; cdr3_aa: CSVEAQSYYTEAFF; cdr3_nt: TGCAGCGTTGAAGCCCAGTCCTATTACACTGAAGCTTTCTTT
d_call: -; v_call: TRBV19; clone_size: -; j_call: TRBJ1-5; cdr3_aa: CASSIGGPTSNQPQHF; cdr3_nt: TGTGCCAGTAGTATAGGGGGACCGACAAGCAATCAGCCCCAGCATTTT